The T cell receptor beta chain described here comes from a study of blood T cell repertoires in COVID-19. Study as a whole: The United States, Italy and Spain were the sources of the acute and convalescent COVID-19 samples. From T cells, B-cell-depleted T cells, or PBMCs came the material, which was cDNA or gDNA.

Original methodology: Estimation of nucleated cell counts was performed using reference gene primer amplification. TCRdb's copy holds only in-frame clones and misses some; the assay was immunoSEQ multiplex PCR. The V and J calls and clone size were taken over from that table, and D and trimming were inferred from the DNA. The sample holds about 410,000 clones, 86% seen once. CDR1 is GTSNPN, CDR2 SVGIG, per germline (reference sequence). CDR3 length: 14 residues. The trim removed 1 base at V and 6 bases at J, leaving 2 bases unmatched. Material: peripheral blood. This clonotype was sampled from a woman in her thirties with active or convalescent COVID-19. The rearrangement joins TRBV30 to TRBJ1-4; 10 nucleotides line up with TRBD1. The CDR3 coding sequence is TGTGCCTGGAGTGCCGGGACAGGGGATGAAAAACTGTTTTTT. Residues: CAWSAGTGDEKLFF.